Reported below is one T cell receptor beta chain. Its specificity is not known. This sample was taken from a study of T cell responses to AZD1222 COVID-19 vaccine. General study points: The span of vaccine-associated CD4 TCRs extended across spike, with dominance at 160-218 and 743-854.

The CDR3 runs to 14 residues. Trimming stripped 4 bases from V and 1 base from J, with 10 bases between. Germline V lookup: CDR1 LNHDA, CDR2 SQIVND (reference sequence). The assay was immunoSEQ multiplex PCR, and TCRdb's table has in-frame clones only and misses some. The data contain approximately 130,000 clones, approximately 90% of them seen just once; the ten biggest clones take up around 2.9%. This TCR came from an adult who received the AZD1222 COVID-19 vaccine. Sequencing used peripheral blood, obtained 28 days after the second AZD1222 dose. This chain links TRBV19 with TRBJ1-1; no reliable D call. As DNA, the CDR3 is TGTGCCAGTAGTAGAAGGGAACCGAACACTGAAGCTTTCTTT. Translated, it gives CASSRREPNTEAFF.